This T cell receptor (beta chain) was retrieved from a study of blood T cell repertoires in COVID-19. Study-wide context: Some COVID-19 samples were acute and others convalescent; all came from the United States, Italy and Spain. PBMCs, B-cell-depleted T cells, or T cells provided the cDNA or gDNA that made up the material.

Germline values: CDR1 LNHDA, CDR2 SQIVND (reference sequence). V lost 6 bases, J lost 0 bases, and 12 bases lay in between. CDR3 length: 15 amino acids. Original handling: It was from reference gene primer amplification that nucleated cell counts were estimated. Sequencing used immunoSEQ multiplex PCR; TCRdb keeps in-frame clones, though not all of them. V and J calls and clone size are those listed in that table; D and trimming were worked out from the DNA. In the table there are just over 25,000 clones, around 87% of which are singletons. The V gene is TRBV19, the J gene TRBJ1-5; the D gene is possibly TRBD1 (6 bases). Sequences were obtained from peripheral blood. The receptor comes from a man in his 70s with acute or convalescent COVID-19. CDR3 DNA: TGTGCCAGTAGGCCACAGGGTGATAGCAATCAGCCCCAGCATTTT. Translated: CASRPQGDSNQPQHF.